This is a list of T cell receptor beta chains from one sample in a study of blood T cell repertoires in COVID-19. Some clones are missing from TCRdb's copy, which holds only in-frame ones; the method was immunoSEQ multiplex PCR. The sample holds approximately 45,000 clones, approximately 86% seen once. Sequenced material: peripheral blood. The receptor source for this set is a human donor in a cohort sampled during active COVID-19. CDR3s include the opening cysteine and the closing phenylalanine or tryptophan. D genes are given only for firm matches. Size values are once, few and many counts, or a class for expanded clones, and some rows have none.

clone size	D gene	CDR3 length	V gene	J gene	CDR3 protein	CDR3 DNA
few	TRBD1	14	TRBV18	TRBJ2-7	CASSPRQGSYEQYF	TGTGCCAGCTCACCAAGACAGGGCTCCTACGAGCAGTACTTC
NA	NA	14	TRBV18	TRBJ2-7	CASSPPGQPYEQYF	TGTGCCAGCTCACCACCAGGACAGCCCTACGAGCAGTACTTC
NA	NA	14	TRBV7-3	TRBJ2-1	CASSLGGVYNEQFF	TGTGCCAGCAGCTTAGGCGGGGTTTACAATGAGCAGTTCTTC
once	NA	15	TRBV30	TRBJ1-2	CAWSLRNREGYGYTF	TGTGCCTGGAGTCTACGGAACCGGGAGGGGTATGGCTACACCTTC
NA	NA	14	TRBV28	TRBJ1-2	CASSLYLGRGGYTF	TGTGCCAGCAGTTTATACTTGGGGAGAGGTGGCTACACCTTC
few	NA	15	TRBV2	TRBJ1-6	CASTGGGSYNSPLHF	TGTGCCAGTACTGGGGGAGGGTCCTATAATTCACCCCTCCACTTT
NA	TRBD1	13	TRBV5-8	TRBJ1-2	CASNKQGARGYTF	TGTGCCAGCAACAAACAGGGGGCGCGAGGCTACACCTTC
NA	NA	13	TRBV30	TRBJ2-5	CAWRVQGTETQYF	TGTGCCTGGAGGGTTCAGGGGACAGAGACCCAGTACTTC
NA	TRBD2	15	TRBV2	TRBJ2-7	CASMSWPSGTYEQYF	TGTGCCAGCATGAGTTGGCCTAGCGGAACCTACGAGCAGTACTTC
few	TRBD1	15	TRBV6-6	TRBJ1-5	CASSPTGDRMQPQHF	TGTGCCAGCAGTCCCACAGGGGATAGGATGCAGCCCCAGCATTTT
NA	TRBD1	11	TRBV6-5	TRBJ2-7	CASQGVYEQYF	TGTGCCAGCCAGGGGGTTTACGAGCAGTACTTC
once	NA	13	TRBV7-3	TRBJ1-2	CASSLRQNYGYTF	TGTGCCAGCAGCTTAAGGCAGAACTATGGCTACACCTTC
NA	TRBD1	15	TRBV6-5	TRBJ1-1	CASRREGQVPTEAFF	TGTGCCAGCCGAAGGGAGGGACAGGTTCCCACTGAAGCTTTCTTT
NA	TRBD2	14	TRBV20-1	TRBJ2-3	CSASRLAGTDTQYF	TGCAGTGCTAGTAGGCTAGCGGGAACAGATACGCAGTATTTT
NA	TRBD1	13	TRBV10-3	TRBJ1-2	CAISTTGAYGYTF	TGTGCCATCAGTACTACAGGGGCCTATGGCTACACCTTC
few	TRBD1	15	TRBV3-1/TRBV3-2	TRBJ1-1	CASSQGDRLNTEAFF	TGTGCCAGCAGCCAAGGGGACAGACTGAACACTGAAGCTTTCTTT
NA	TRBD2	15	TRBV10-3	TRBJ2-7	CAIGVKGLGGSEQYF	TGTGCCATCGGAGTTAAGGGACTAGGAGGGTCCGAGCAGTACTTC
NA	NA	15	TRBV7-9	TRBJ1-1	CASSSRTAMSTEAFF	TGTGCCAGCAGCTCCAGGACAGCCATGAGCACTGAAGCTTTCTTT
NA	TRBD2	16	TRBV19	TRBJ2-1	CASSPSSGGFYNEQFF	TGTGCCAGTTCCCCTTCCAGCGGGGGGTTTTACAATGAGCAGTTCTTC
NA	NA	15	TRBV7-2	TRBJ2-7	CASSLEGGRSYEQYF	TGTGCCAGCAGCTTAGAAGGGGGTCGCTCCTACGAGCAGTACTTC
NA	NA	14	TRBV3-1/TRBV3-2	TRBJ1-5	CASSQDIGEQPQHF	TGTGCCAGCAGCCAAGATATCGGGGAACAGCCCCAGCATTTT
NA	NA	11	TRBV20-1	TRBJ2-3	CSASRSDTQYF	TGCAGTGCTAGCCGGTCTGATACGCAGTATTTT
NA	TRBD1	16	TRBV7-2	TRBJ1-5	CASSLGRGRSNQPQHF	TGTGCCAGCAGCTTAGGAAGGGGGCGAAGCAATCAGCCCCAGCATTTT
NA	TRBD1	15	TRBV7-2	TRBJ1-2	CASSLGQGAPYGYTF	TGTGCCAGCAGCTTAGGACAGGGGGCGCCCTATGGCTACACCTTC
NA	NA	15	TRBV6-4	TRBJ1-6	CASRSQADYNSPLHF	TGTGCCAGCAGATCGCAGGCCGACTATAATTCACCCCTCCACTTT
NA	NA	15	TRBV19	TRBJ1-4	CASTGEGRANEKLFF	TGTGCCAGTACTGGAGAGGGCCGTGCTAATGAAAAACTGTTTTTT